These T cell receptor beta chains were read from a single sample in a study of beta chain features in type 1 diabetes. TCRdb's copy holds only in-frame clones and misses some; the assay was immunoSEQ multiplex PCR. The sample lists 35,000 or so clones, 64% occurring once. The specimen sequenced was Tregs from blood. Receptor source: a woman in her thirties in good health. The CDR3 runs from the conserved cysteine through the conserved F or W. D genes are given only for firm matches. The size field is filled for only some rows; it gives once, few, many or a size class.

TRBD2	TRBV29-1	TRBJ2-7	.	TGCAGCGTTGAAGTAACTAGCGGGCTCTCCTACGAGCAGTACTTC	CSVEVTSGLSYEQYF
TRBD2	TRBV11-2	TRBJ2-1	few	TGTGCCAGCACCCTGGGGGTAGCGGGAGCGAATGAGCAGTTCTTC	CASTLGVAGANEQFF
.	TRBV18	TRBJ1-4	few	TGTGCCAGCTCACCAAACCCAAGGCGACAGGCGGGAACTAATGAAAAACTGTTTTTT	CASSPNPRRQAGTNEKLFF
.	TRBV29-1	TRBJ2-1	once	TGCAGCGTACTCACTTCCAGGCGCTACAATGAGCAGTTCTTC	CSVLTSRRYNEQFF
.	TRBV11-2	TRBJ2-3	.	TGTGCCAGCAGCCCTAGTGGGCGGGTCCTATCTGCGTTCCCAGATACGCAGTATTTT	CASSPSGRVLSAFPDTQYF
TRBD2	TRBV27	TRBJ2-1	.	TGTGCCAGCAGTTTTATGAGCGGGAGTGATGAGCAGTTCTTC	CASSFMSGSDEQFF
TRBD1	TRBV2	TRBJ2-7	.	TGTGCCAGCAGTCGGGACAGGAAGGACGAGCAGTACTTC	CASSRDRKDEQYF
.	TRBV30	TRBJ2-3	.	TGTGCCTGGAGAGACTTCAAAGCGGATACGCAGTATTTT	CAWRDFKADTQYF
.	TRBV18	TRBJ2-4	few	TGTGCCAGCTCACCGGTGGGGCAGGCCCACATTCAGTACTTC	CASSPVGQAHIQYF
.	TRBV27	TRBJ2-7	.	TGTGCCAGCAGTTTTCGGGGGAGAGGGGTTTACGAGCAGTACTTC	CASSFRGRGVYEQYF
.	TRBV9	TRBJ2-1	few	TGTGCCAGCAGCCCGACAAGCAACAATGAGCAGTTCTTC	CASSPTSNNEQFF
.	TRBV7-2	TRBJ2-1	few	TGTGCCAGCAGCCGCCGAGGCTACAATGAGCAGTTCTTC	CASSRRGYNEQFF
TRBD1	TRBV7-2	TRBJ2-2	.	TGTGCCAGCAGACCCTCGGGGACAGGGGGAGTCGGGGAGCTGTTTTTT	CASRPSGTGGVGELFF
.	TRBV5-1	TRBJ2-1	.	TGCGCCAGCAGTCCCGACGGGTACAATGAGCAGTTCTTC	CASSPDGYNEQFF
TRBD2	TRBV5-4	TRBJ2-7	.	TGTGCCAGCAGCAGACTAGCGGGAACCTACGAGCAGTACTTC	CASSRLAGTYEQYF
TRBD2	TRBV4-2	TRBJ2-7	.	TGTGCCAGCAGCCATCTTCTAGCGGGAGACTCCTACGAGCAGTACTTC	CASSHLLAGDSYEQYF
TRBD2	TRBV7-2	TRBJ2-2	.	TGTGCCAGCAGCTCGACTAGCGGGATCCTGGTTGGGGCCGGGGAGCTGTTTTTT	CASSSTSGILVGAGELFF
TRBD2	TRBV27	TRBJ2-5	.	TGTGCCAGCAGACGGACTAGCGGGAGATCGGTAGAGACCCAGTACTTC	CASRRTSGRSVETQYF
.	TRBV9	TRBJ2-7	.	TGTGCCAGCAGCGTAGACCTAGCTGGCTACGAGCAGTACTTC	CASSVDLAGYEQYF
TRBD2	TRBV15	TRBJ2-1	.	TGTGCCACCAGCAGGACGGGACTAGCGGGAAGGAATGAGCAGTTCTTC	CATSRTGLAGRNEQFF
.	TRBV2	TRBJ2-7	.	TGTGCCAGCAGCCCCTTGCGTGAGACGACTTCAGACTTC	CASSPLRETTSDF
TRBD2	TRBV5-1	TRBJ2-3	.	TGCGCCAGCGGAACTAGCGGGAGTACCGCAGATACGCAGTATTTT	CASGTSGSTADTQYF
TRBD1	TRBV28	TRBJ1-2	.	TGTGCCAGCAGCGCCGGGACAGGGATCGACTACACCTTC	CASSAGTGIDYTF
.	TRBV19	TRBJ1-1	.	TGTGCCAGTGCCGACAGGAGGTACACTGAAGCTTTCTTT	CASADRRYTEAFF
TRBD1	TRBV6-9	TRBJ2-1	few	TGTGCCAGCAGTTCTCCTGGGACAGGGGCGAATGAGCAGTTCTTC	CASSSPGTGANEQFF
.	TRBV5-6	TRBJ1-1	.	TGCGCCAGCAGCTCAAGGGGGAACACTGAAGCTTTCTTT	CASSSRGNTEAFF
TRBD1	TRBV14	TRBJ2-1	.	TGTGCCAGCAGCCAACCCCGGACAGGGGGGCGGTACAATGAGCAGTTCTTC	CASSQPRTGGRYNEQFF
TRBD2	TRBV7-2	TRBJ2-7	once	TGTGCCAGCAGTCTATCGGGACTAGCGGGACCTTACGAGCAGTACTTC	CASSLSGLAGPYEQYF
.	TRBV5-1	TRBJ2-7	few	TGCGCCAGCAGCCTCAGGGGTTTGTTCTACGAGCAGTACTTC	CASSLRGLFYEQYF
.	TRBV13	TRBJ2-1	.	TGTGCCAGCAGCCCAGTAAGGCGGCTTTACAATGAGCAGTTCTTC	CASSPVRRLYNEQFF
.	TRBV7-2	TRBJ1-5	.	TGTGCCAGCAGCTCGGGTGGTCAGCCCCAGCATTTT	CASSSGGQPQHF
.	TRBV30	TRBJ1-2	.	TGTGCCTGGAGTATATCCCTGACAGCTGGCTACACCTTC	CAWSISLTAGYTF
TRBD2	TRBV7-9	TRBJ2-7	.	TGTGCCAGCAGCTTAGGACTAGCGGAGATCGAGCAGTACTTC	CASSLGLAEIEQYF
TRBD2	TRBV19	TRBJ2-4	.	TGTGCCAGTAGTCCTCAGGGGCTAGCGGGAAACATTCAGTACTTC	CASSPQGLAGNIQYF
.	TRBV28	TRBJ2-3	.	TGTGCCACCCAGCGCGCAGATACGCAGTATTTT	CATQRADTQYF
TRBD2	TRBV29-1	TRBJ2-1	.	TGCAGCGTTGTTGCGGGAGGGCCAAAGTTCTTC	CSVVAGGPKFF
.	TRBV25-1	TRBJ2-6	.	TGTGCCAGCAGCACAGGGAAGAGGGCCAACGTCCTGACTTTC	CASSTGKRANVLTF